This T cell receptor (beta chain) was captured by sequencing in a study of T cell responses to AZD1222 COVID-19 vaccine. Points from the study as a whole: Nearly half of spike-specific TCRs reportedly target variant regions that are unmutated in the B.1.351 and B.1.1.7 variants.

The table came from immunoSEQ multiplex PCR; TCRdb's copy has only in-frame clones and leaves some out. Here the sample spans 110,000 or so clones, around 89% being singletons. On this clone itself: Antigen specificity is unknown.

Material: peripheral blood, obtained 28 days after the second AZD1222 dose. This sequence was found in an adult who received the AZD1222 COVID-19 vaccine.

The CDR3 region has the DNA TGTGCCAGCAGCTTGGTGGGGACACCAAACTATGGCTACACCTTC. Translating gives CASSLVGTPNYGYTF. The gene calls are TRBV5-4 and TRBJ1-2, with D maybe TRBD1 (6 bases). Germline CDR1 is SGHNT and CDR2 is YYREEE (reference sequence). The CDR3 runs 15 residues. The V gene lost 0 bases and the J gene lost 2 bases, with 11 bases spanning the gap.